The entry that follows covers one TCR beta chain sequence. This clonotype was seen a handful of times. Its antigen is not yet known. Base qualities are not at hand, and no much larger clone is one base apart. All donors were healthy Caucasians. The twin cohort consisted of three pairs of female monozygotic twins, all aged roughly 18 to 30 years. Positive isolation kits from Invitrogen were used to isolate the CD4+ and CD8+ T cell populations. This record belongs to a study of identical twins (dated by TCRdb to the mid-2010s). Background for the entire study: To test whether fetal clonotypes persist, the study used deep sequencing on TCR alpha and beta repertoires from monozygotic twins, unrelated adults of various ages, and cord blood. Replicate twin experiments were performed at different times using different library preparation protocols to rule out contamination.

The library was obtained by 5' RACE. TCRdb shows the sequencer as Illumina HiSeq 2000. A universal primer binding site was introduced by template switching, and a unique molecular identifier was present in the final cDNA, enabling accurate counting of TCR cDNA molecules. Specific primers in the conserved constant-segment region were used to synthesize first-strand cDNA for the TCR alpha and beta chains. To control for contamination, every cDNA library carried two barcodes: a SMART-Mk sample barcode plus Illumina barcodes. TruSeq adapter sequences, together with Illumina sample barcodes, were added in two successive PCR steps. Sequencing of the TCR alpha and beta cDNA libraries was done on the Illumina HiSeq platform using custom primers. The paper's processing steps were these. Unique molecular identifiers were extracted from raw reads with MiGEC, and CDR3 positions were determined with MiXCR. Recombination models were inferred per individual with the repgenHMM and IGoR tools using an EM algorithm. Shared clonotype analysis was performed with the tcR package in R, normalizing sharing by the product of cloneset sizes. Out-of-frame nonproductive sequences were analyzed to study raw recombination free of thymic and clonal selection effects. In TCRdb, the public reads were trimmed at Q25 with fastp and aligned with MiXCR, with productive beta chains retained. Records with the same CDR3 protein are collapsed into one entry carrying the most frequent genes and DNA. TCRdb assigned the V and J calls; the authors' analysis was not used. Within this sample are about 340,000 distinct CDR3 sequences, with 9% to 15% of them counted one time only. The ten largest clones represent around 7.8% of the sample.

Germline trimming: 0 bases from V, 0 bases from J; junction bases outside gene matches: 13. Measured from the cysteine to the phenylalanine, the CDR3 is 20 residues long. Only CDR3 DNA remains: 60 bases, in frame from the first base. CDR1 and CDR2, per the germline V gene, are MGHRA and YSYEKL. The paper as a whole reports these results and caveats: Abundant cord blood beta clonotypes carried fewer insertions; young adult naive repertoires showed a weaker similar trend, while memory repertoires showed none. In beta out-of-frame sequences, excess twin sharing was weaker, because having fewer shared sequences lowered the signal-to-noise ratio. Compared with coincidental sharing between unrelated individuals, out-of-frame TCR alpha sequences shared between twins showed an excess of sequences with low generation probability. Zero-insertion analyses could be partly confounded by invariant T cells such as MAIT and iNKT, though diverse VJ usage argued against such confounding for most clonotypes. Conclusions relied on cross-sectional statistical analysis, since the same donors could not be followed over many years. In monozygotic twins, recombination models systematically underestimated out-of-frame TCR alpha sharing, but the models matched the sharing seen between unrelated individuals.

The same sample was also studied in work on yellow fever vaccine responses in identical twins. Looking at the second paper: According to the authors, the vaccine-induced T cell response in identical twins seemed to be partly convergent and partly specific to each individual. In the study, vaccine-responding T cell clones were precisely tracked in identical twins.

The source is a woman between 18 and 29 years old in good health. Sequencing was carried out using CD8+ T cells sorted from blood. The rearranged chain carries TRBV4-1 and TRBJ1-5; 8 central bases correspond to TRBD1. For the CDR3, the sequence is CASSQDPALGQGSSNQPQHF. The DNA sequence follows: TGCGCCAGCAGCCAAGATCCCGCCCTAGGACAGGGATCTAGCAATCAGCCCCAGCATTTT.